Listed here are 20 T cell receptor beta chains from one sample, sequenced in a study of T cells in Graves' hyperthyroidism and ophthalmopathy. RNA transcripts provided the source from which TCR beta CDR3 regions were amplified. First-round RT-PCR targeting the TCR CDR3 was performed with the HTBI primer set. Using its own MiXCR run on the multiplex PCR reads, TCRdb lists one record per CDR3 protein. The data show roughly 100,000 distinct CDR3 sequences, with about 40% seen just once and 10% to 13% held by the top ten. Input material: peripheral blood or thyroid tissue (not recorded which). These receptors were taken from a young woman with Graves' hyperthyroidism.

CDR3 sequence (DNA): TGTGCCAGCAGTTTAAATTCCCTATGGGCAGCCATGAACACTGAAGCTTTCTTT. As protein: CASSLNSLWAAMNTEAFF. The chain employs TRBV12-3 or TRBV12-4 and TRBJ1-1; no firm D call. Trimming stripped 2 bases from V and 0 bases from J, with 19 bases between. The CDR3 contains 18 residues.

In its sample, this clonotype was seen many times. The chain recombines TRBV28 with TRBJ1-3; D ambiguous. CDR1 MDHEN and CDR2 SYDVKM come from the germline V gene. This CDR3 contains 13 residues. The germline V and J ends were trimmed by 6 bases and 0 bases, with 6 bases remaining between them. CDR3 bases: TGTGCCAGCAGGGCTACCTCTGGAAACACCATATATTTT. Residues: CASRATSGNTIYF. The whole variable domain, filled in from reference TRBV28 and TRBJ1-3, reads DVKVTQSSRYLVKRTGEKVFLECVQDMDHENMFWYRQDPGLGLRLIYFSYDVKMKEKGDIPEGYSVSREKKERFSLILESASTNQTSMYLCASRATSGNTIYFGEGSWLTVV.

This clonotype was observed at least ten times. The chain has TRBV4-2 and TRBJ1-4; no firm D call. The CDR3 extends over 16 amino acids. V was clipped by 1 base and J by 4 bases, with 13 bases between them. Looked up from germline, CDR1 is LGHNA and CDR2 is YNFKEQ. Written as DNA, the CDR3 is TGTGCCAGCAGCCAAGGACCTTCAGATAATAATGAAAAACTGTTTTTT. It is translated as CASSQGPSDNNEKLFF.

CDR3 amino acids: CASSPTGTGNQPQHF. In DNA form, the CDR3 reads TGTGCCAGCAGCCCAACCGGGACAGGGAATCAGCCCCAGCATTTT. The chain has TRBV7-2 and TRBJ1-5; 9 positions agree with TRBD1. V trimming: 5 bases; J trimming: 4 bases; junction bases outside the gene matches: 6. The CDR3 length is 15 residues. Germline V gene lookup returns CDR1 SGHTA and CDR2 FQGNSA.

V gene TRBV10-3 combines with J gene TRBJ1-1; 10 bases map to TRBD1. The CDR3 covers 12 residues. Germline CDR1 and CDR2: ENHRY and SYGVKD. The V and J ends lost 8 bases and 9 bases, in that order; junction bases with no gene match: 6. CDR3 sequence: CAIWDRGLQAFF. In nucleotides, the CDR3 is TGTGCCATCTGGGACAGGGGTCTTCAAGCTTTCTTT.

This clonotype was seen at least ten times. The chain has TRBV7-9 and TRBJ2-7; TRBD2 matches at 15 bases. Per the germline V gene, CDR1 is SEHNR and CDR2 is FQNEAQ (reference sequence). The CDR3 contains 18 residues. Trimming took 5 bases from V and 4 from J; bases not matched to a gene: 12. As DNA, the CDR3 is TGTGCCAGCAGCCCGGTCATTGGGACTAGCGGGAGGCTATACGAGCAGTACTTC. Protein: CASSPVIGTSGRLYEQYF.

This clonotype was observed many times. The rearrangement links TRBV5-1 to TRBJ1-2; D is ambiguous. This CDR3 is built from 15 residues. Trimming cost V 5 bases and J 6 bases, with 20 bases left between them. From germline, CDR1 is SGHRS and CDR2 YFSETQ. For the CDR3, the DNA is TGCGCCAGCAGGTCGATGCTCAGGATCGGGGATGGCTACACCTTC. This codes for CASRSMLRIGDGYTF.

This clonotype was recorded many times. The chain combines TRBV7-6 with TRBJ2-2; 13 bases align to TRBD2. The CDR3 has 15 residues. The junction had 0 bases not matched to a gene; V was cut back by 2 bases and J by 6 bases. Germline values: CDR1 SGHVS, CDR2 FNYEAQ. The CDR3 region has the DNA TGTGCCAGCAGCTTAACTAGCGGGAGGGCCGGGGAGCTGTTTTTT. The encoded protein is CASSLTSGRAGELFF.

For this clonotype: The junction departs from the called germline gene at one end, perhaps through a read error. This sequence joins TRBV5-1 and TRBJ2-7; D perhaps matches TRBD1 (5 bases). Germline CDR1 is SGHRS and CDR2 is YFSETQ. This CDR3 has 14 residues. CDR3: CASSFKPQGNEQYF. CDR3 bases: TGTGCCAGCAGCTTCAAACCGCAGGGTAACGAGCAGTACTTC.

This clonotype was observed at least ten times. The chain is built from TRBV15 and TRBJ1-2, with a tentative D call TRBD1 (5 bases). Looked up from germline, CDR1 is LNHNV and CDR2 is YYDKDF (reference sequence). The CDR3 covers 15 residues. Trimming shortened V by 4 bases and J by 4 bases, and 16 bases separated the two germline ends. The CDR3 loop reads CATSIESGTVYGYTF. CDR3 DNA sequence: TGTGCCACCAGCATCGAGAGCGGGACGGTCTATGGCTACACCTTC.

The chain couples TRBV27 to TRBJ1-3; the D gene is possibly TRBD1 (5 bases). Trimming took off 1 base at V and 8 bases at J, with 6 bases between the two ends. The germline V gene has CDR1 MNHEY and CDR2 SMNVEV (reference sequence). The CDR3 is made up of 12 amino acids. Written as DNA, the CDR3 is TGTGCCAGCAGTTTATTAGGGGACACCATATATTTT. Amino acid sequence: CASSLLGDTIYF.

This clonotype was found many times. This rearrangement joins TRBV10-3 to TRBJ1-5, with unresolved D. Per germline, CDR1 ENHRY and CDR2 SYGVKD. With 7 bases removed from V and 6 bases from J, the gap between germline ends came to 13 bases. The length of the CDR3 is 13 residues. The CDR3 coding sequence is TGTGCCATCATGCGAGGATTGGGTCAGCCCCAGCATTTT. Residues: CAIMRGLGQPQHF.

This clonotype was picked up many times. This chain connects TRBV10-3 to TRBJ2-5; D may be TRBD2 (7 bases). This CDR3 has 14 residues. The ends were cut back, 8 bases at V and 3 bases at J, with 16 bases in the middle. Germline lookup yields CDR1 ENHRY and CDR2 SYGVKD. This chain's CDR3 is CAIGAAGAEETQYF. Written as DNA, the CDR3 is TGTGCCATCGGGGCGGCGGGGGCTGAAGAGACCCAGTACTTC.

There are many counts of this clonotype. This rearrangement joins TRBV7-8 to TRBJ2-5, with TRBD2 identical over 9 bases. CDR3 length equals 16 residues. The germline CDR1 and CDR2 sequences are SGHVS and FQNEAQ. Trimming at V came to 5 bases and at J to 5 bases, leaving 12 bases not matched to a gene. The DNA of the CDR3 is TGTGCCAGCAGCCCTAGAGCGGGGGGCTCTCTGGAGACCCAGTACTTC. Translation: CASSPRAGGSLETQYF.

In regard to this clonotype: This may stem from a read error, because a much larger clone lies one nucleotide away. CDR3 nucleotides: TGTGCCAGCAGCTTGTCAGGGGGCCTCATTTCAGGTCGCGAGCAGTACTTC. Its translation: CASSLSGGLISGREQYF. The chain joins TRBV5-1 to TRBJ2-7, with TRBD1 identical over 8 bases. Germline loops: CDR1 SGHRS, CDR2 YFSETQ. This CDR3 is built from 17 residues.

The chain uses TRBV7-9 and TRBJ2-2; 10 nucleotides align to TRBD1. The V gene's germline CDR1 is SEHNR and CDR2 FQNEAQ (reference sequence). With V trimmed by 4 bases and J by 4 bases, 6 bases remained unmatched. The CDR3 has 16 residues. In DNA form, the CDR3 reads TGTGCCAGCAGCTCGACCAGGACAGGGGGCACCGGGGAGCTGTTTTTT. This sequence encodes CASSSTRTGGTGELFF.

This clonotype has a count of ten or more. The chain recombines TRBV9 with TRBJ2-7; 8 nucleotides match TRBD2. CDR3 length equals 12 residues. V trimming: 4 bases; J trimming: 6 bases; junction bases outside the gene matches: 3. Germline CDR1 and CDR2: SGDLS and YYNGEE. CDR3: CASSPGGAEQYF. In DNA, the CDR3 is TGTGCCAGCAGCCCCGGGGGGGCCGAGCAGTACTTC.

In this sample, this clonotype turned up many times. V gene TRBV9 combines with J gene TRBJ2-7; no clear D. The V gene's germline CDR1 is SGDLS and CDR2 YYNGEE. Deletions cut 1 base from V and 0 bases from J, with 8 bases between. This CDR3 has 14 amino acids. The CDR3 reads CASSVTRSSYEQYF. The CDR3 DNA sequence: TGTGCCAGCAGCGTAACCAGGAGCTCCTACGAGCAGTACTTC.

Points on this clonotype: A read error may explain this, as a much larger clone is one base away. V is TRBV2 and J is TRBJ1-1; D call uncertain. The CDR3 covers 12 residues. The V and J ends lost 5 bases and 8 bases respectively, with 12 bases between them. Germline V lookup: CDR1 SNHLY, CDR2 FYNNEI. CDR3 bases: TGTGCCAGCAGTTTATTGAGCAGGGAAGCTTTCTTT. This sequence encodes CASSLLSREAFF.

Many counts were recorded for this clonotype. The V call is TRBV5-1, the J call TRBJ2-5; no clear D. CDR1 and CDR2 from the germline V gene are SGHRS and YFSETQ. Deletions cut 2 bases from V and 5 bases from J, with 16 bases between. This CDR3 region has 15 residues. DNA for the CDR3: TGCGCCAGCAGCTTTTTCAGCGTTGGTGTGGAGACCCAGTACTTC. Amino acid sequence: CASSFFSVGVETQYF.